This T cell receptor (beta chain) is drawn from a study of blood T cell repertoires in COVID-19. This CDR3 spans 20 amino acids. With 4 bases clipped from V and 0 bases from J, the junction kept 13 bases outside the gene matches. The V gene's germline CDR1 is SNHLY and CDR2 FYNNEI. In this sample, this clone turned up once. Clones were read by immunoSEQ multiplex PCR, and TCRdb kept only the in-frame ones, dropping some. The data contain fewer than 45,000 clones, less than 80% of them seen just once; the ten biggest clones take up under 12%. Sequenced: peripheral blood. The gene calls are TRBV2 and TRBJ2-1; 12 bases fit TRBD2. This TCR came from a man between 65 and 85 years old with COVID-19, enrolled during active disease. The CDR3 DNA reads TGTGCCAGCAGTGCTGGTCCTGGACTAGCGGGGACTAGCTCCTACAATGAGCAGTTCTTC. Translated, it gives CASSAGPGLAGTSSYNEQFF.